This T cell receptor beta chain stems from a study of cytotoxic CD8 clonotypes in ibrutinib-treated CLL. For this clone: Its antigen is unknown.

Sequencing sought depths of 1 in 200,000 to 1 in 1 million T cells. Libraries were prepared by immunoSEQ multiplex PCR; TCRdb keeps only in-frame clonotypes and omits some of them. The table lists approximately 350,000 clones, 67% of them singletons. Broader study findings: Sampling time points were not equivalent between sustained-remission and progressing patients.

This CDR3 comprises 18 residues. Germline V gene sequence: CDR1 SGHRS, CDR2 YFSETQ. Between the trimmed V and J ends, which lost 0 bases and 6 bases, there was a span of 22 bases. The V call is TRBV5-1, the J call TRBJ2-1, with D possibly being TRBD2 (6 bases). This specimen consisted of PBMCs, obtained after 36 months of ibrutinib treatment. This TCR came from a human donor with chronic lymphocytic leukemia. The CDR3 region has the DNA TGCGCCAGCAGCTTGGCAGTCCTAGGAGGGGTGTCTCTCAATGAGCAGTTCTTC. Its protein product is CASSLAVLGGVSLNEQFF.